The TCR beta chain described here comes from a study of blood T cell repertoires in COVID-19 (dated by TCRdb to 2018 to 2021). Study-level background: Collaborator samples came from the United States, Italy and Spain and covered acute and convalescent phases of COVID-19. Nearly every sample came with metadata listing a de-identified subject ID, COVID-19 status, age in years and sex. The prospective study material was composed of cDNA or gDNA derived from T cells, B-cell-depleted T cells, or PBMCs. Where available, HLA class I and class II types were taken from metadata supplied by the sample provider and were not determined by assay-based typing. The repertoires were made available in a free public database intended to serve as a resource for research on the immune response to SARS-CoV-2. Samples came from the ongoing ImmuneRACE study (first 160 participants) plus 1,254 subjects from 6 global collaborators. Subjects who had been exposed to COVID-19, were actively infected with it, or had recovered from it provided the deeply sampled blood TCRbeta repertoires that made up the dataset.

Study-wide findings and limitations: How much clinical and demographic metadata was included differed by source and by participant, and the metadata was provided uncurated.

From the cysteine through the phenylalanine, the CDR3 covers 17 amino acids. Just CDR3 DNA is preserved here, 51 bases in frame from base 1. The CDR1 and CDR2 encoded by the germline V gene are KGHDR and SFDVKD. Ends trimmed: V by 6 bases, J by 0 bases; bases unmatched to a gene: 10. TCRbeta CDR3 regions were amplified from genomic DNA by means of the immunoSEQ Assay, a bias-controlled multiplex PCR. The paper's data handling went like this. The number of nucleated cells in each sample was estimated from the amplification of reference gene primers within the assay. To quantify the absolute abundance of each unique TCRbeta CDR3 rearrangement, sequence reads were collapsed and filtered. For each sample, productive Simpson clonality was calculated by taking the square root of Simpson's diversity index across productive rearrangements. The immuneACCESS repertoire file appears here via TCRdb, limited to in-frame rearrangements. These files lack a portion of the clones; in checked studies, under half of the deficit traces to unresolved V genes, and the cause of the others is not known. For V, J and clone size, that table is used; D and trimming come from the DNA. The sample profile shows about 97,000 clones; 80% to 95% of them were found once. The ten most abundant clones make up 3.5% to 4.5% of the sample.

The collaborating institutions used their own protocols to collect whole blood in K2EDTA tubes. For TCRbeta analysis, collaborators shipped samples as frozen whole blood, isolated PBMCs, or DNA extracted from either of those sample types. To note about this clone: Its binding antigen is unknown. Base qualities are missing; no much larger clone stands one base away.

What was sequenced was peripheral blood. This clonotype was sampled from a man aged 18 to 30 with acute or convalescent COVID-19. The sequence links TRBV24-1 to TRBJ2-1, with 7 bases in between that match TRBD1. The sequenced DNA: TGTGCCACCAGTCCACATTTGGGACAGCCCTCCTACAATGAGCAGTTCTTC. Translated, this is CATSPHLGQPSYNEQFF.